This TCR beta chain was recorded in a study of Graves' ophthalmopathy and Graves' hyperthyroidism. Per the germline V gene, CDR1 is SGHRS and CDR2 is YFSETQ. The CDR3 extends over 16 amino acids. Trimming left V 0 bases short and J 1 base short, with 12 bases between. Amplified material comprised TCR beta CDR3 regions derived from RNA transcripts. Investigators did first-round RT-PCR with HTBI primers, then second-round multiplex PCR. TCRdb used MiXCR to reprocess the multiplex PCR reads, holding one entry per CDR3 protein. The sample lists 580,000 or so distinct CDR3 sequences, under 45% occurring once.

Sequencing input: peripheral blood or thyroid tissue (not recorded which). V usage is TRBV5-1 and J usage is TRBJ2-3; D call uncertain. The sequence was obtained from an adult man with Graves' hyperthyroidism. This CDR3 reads CASSLDVGLGTDTQYF. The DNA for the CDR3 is TGCGCCAGCAGCTTGGATGTGGGATTGGGCACAGATACGCAGTATTTT.